These 17 T cell receptor beta chains originate from one sample sequenced in a study of blood T cell repertoires in COVID-19. Clones were read by immunoSEQ multiplex PCR, and TCRdb kept only the in-frame ones, dropping some. The sample shows approximately 200,000 clones, approximately 86% of them seen only once. The sequencing sample was made of PBMCs or T cells enriched from blood (not recorded which). All receptors come from a woman in her twenties or thirties who had been exposed to COVID-19.

The CDR3: CASRDRDPQPQHF. DNA of the CDR3: TGTGCCAGTAGGGACAGGGACCCTCAGCCCCAGCATTTT. The V and J genes are TRBV19 and TRBJ1-5, with 8 bases lining up with TRBD1. The CDR3 is 13 amino acids. Trimming removed 6 bases from V and 6 bases from J; junction bases left unmatched: 4. Germline assignment: CDR1 LNHDA and CDR2 SQIVND (reference sequence).

This chain uses TRBV9 with TRBJ1-6; 9 bases line up with TRBD1. V lost 3 bases to trimming and J lost 11 bases; unmatched junction nucleotides: 9. From germline, CDR1 is SGDLS and CDR2 YYNGEE. The CDR3 consists of 15 residues. The CDR3 here is CASSGGGQGGPPLHF. The CDR3 DNA sequence: TGTGCCAGCAGCGGCGGGGGACAGGGAGGGCCACCCCTCCACTTT.

The chain joins TRBV5-1 to TRBJ2-7; 13 nucleotides agree with TRBD2. This CDR3 has 18 residues. V dropped 4 bases and J dropped 3; count of bases not matched to a gene: 13. Germline values: CDR1 SGHRS, CDR2 YFSETQ. The CDR3, as DNA: TGCGCCAGCAGCCCGTACGGGACTAGCGGGGCAGACTTCTACGAGCAGTACTTC. Translated: CASSPYGTSGADFYEQYF. The whole variable domain, remainder taken from reference TRBV5-1 and TRBJ2-7, is KAGVTQTPRYLIKTRGQQVTLSCSPISGHRSVSWYQQTPGQGLQFLFEYFSETQRNKGNFPGRFSGRQFSNSRSEMNVSTLELGDSALYLCASSPYGTSGADFYEQYFGPGTRLTVT.

The chain links TRBV7-9 to TRBJ1-6; a possible D gene is TRBD1 (5 bases). CDR1 is SEHNR and CDR2 is FQNEAQ in the germline V gene (reference sequence). V lost 1 base and J lost 5, with 9 bases in between. The CDR3 has 15 amino acids. CDR3 sequence reads: CASSLGAGNNSPLHF. In nucleotides, the CDR3 is TGTGCCAGCAGCTTAGGGGCAGGGAATAATTCACCCCTCCACTTT. The full variable domain, its missing parts supplied by reference TRBV7-9 and TRBJ1-6, is DTGVSQNPRHKITKRGQNVTFRCDPISEHNRLYWYRQTLGQGPEFLTYFQNEAQLEKSRLLSDRFSAERPKGSFSTLEIQRTEQGDSAMYLCASSLGAGNNSPLHFGNGTRLTVT.

The V gene is TRBV20-1, the J gene TRBJ1-2; 10 bases line up with TRBD1. Germline CDR1 DFQATT, CDR2 SNEGSKA (reference sequence). This CDR3 comprises 11 residues. The J segment lost 8 bases and the V segment lost 8 bases, leaving 5 bases of the junction unmatched. For the CDR3, the DNA is TGCAGTATGGACAGGGGGGGCGGCTACACCTTC. Residues: CSMDRGGGYTF.

The chain uses TRBV6-5 and TRBJ2-1; 11 bases fit TRBD2. Germline V CDR1 and CDR2: MNHEY, SVGAGI. V shed 6 bases, J shed 4 bases, and the junction held 5 bases outside the gene matches. The CDR3 is 15 residues long. The CDR3 DNA reads as TGTGCCAGCAGCAGAGGGACTAGCGGATACAATGAGCAGTTCTTC. Translation: CASSRGTSGYNEQFF.

The chain recombines TRBV10-1 with TRBJ2-2; D might be TRBD2 (6 bases). Trimming shortened V by 0 bases and J by 1 base, and 15 bases separated the two germline ends. This CDR3 comprises 18 residues. Germline V gene lookup returns CDR1 WNHNN and CDR2 SYGVQD (reference sequence). In DNA, the CDR3 is TGCGCCAGCAGTGAGTCCCTATCGACTAGGTGGAACACCGGGGAGCTGTTTTTT. Amino acid sequence: CASSESLSTRWNTGELFF.

The chain combines TRBV5-1 with TRBJ2-1, with D possibly TRBD1 on 5 matching bases. Germline V gene data show CDR1 as SGHRS and CDR2 as YFSETQ. The CDR3 sequence is 16 residues long. Trimming removed 1 base at V and 0 bases at J, with 11 bases between. CDR3 sequence (DNA): TGCGCCAGCAGCTTGTCCCAGGGAAGCTCCTACAATGAGCAGTTCTTC. The encoded protein is CASSLSQGSSYNEQFF. Full variable domain (outside the CDR3, taken from reference TRBV5-1 and TRBJ2-1): KAGVTQTPRYLIKTRGQQVTLSCSPISGHRSVSWYQQTPGQGLQFLFEYFSETQRNKGNFPGRFSGRQFSNSRSEMNVSTLELGDSALYLCASSLSQGSSYNEQFFGPGTRLTVL.

The genes are TRBV5-1 and TRBJ2-5; 9 nucleotides align to TRBD1. The CDR3 consists of 15 residues. Germline V gives CDR1 SGHRS, CDR2 YFSETQ. The junction had 10 bases not matched to a gene; V was cut back by 4 bases and J by 6 bases. For the CDR3, the DNA is TGCGCCAGCAGCCCGCAGGATGGACAGGGGCAGACCCAGTACTTC. It codes for CASSPQDGQGQTQYF.

The chain carries TRBV9 and TRBJ1-2; D is possibly TRBD1 (6 bases). The CDR3 totals 14 residues. Germline CDR1 SGDLS, CDR2 YYNGEE. V was pared by 0 bases and J by 9 bases, with 15 bases between. The CDR3 spells CASSVGTADYSYTF. The CDR3 nucleotides are TGTGCCAGCAGCGTAGGGACAGCAGATTATAGCTACACCTTC.

The chain carries TRBV7-6 and TRBJ2-3, with 10 nucleotides matching TRBD1. Trimming cost V 2 bases and J 1 base; bases outside gene matches: 6. The germline CDR1 and CDR2 sequences are SGHVS and FNYEAQ. The CDR3 is made up of 17 amino acids. The CDR3 DNA reads TGTGCCAGCAGCTTACTCCGGGACAGGGGTGGCACAGATACGCAGTATTTT. It is translated as CASSLLRDRGGTDTQYF. The full variable domain, completed using reference TRBV7-6 and TRBJ2-3, is GAGVSQSPRYKVTKRGQDVALRCDPISGHVSLYWYRQALGQGPEFLTYFNYEAQQDKSGLPNDRFSAERPEGSISTLTIQRTEQRDSAMYRCASSLLRDRGGTDTQYFGPGTRLTVL.

The gene calls are TRBV24-1 and TRBJ1-1; 10 bases are a match to TRBD1. V dropped 4 bases and J dropped 12; count of bases not matched to a gene: 13. The CDR3 has 15 residues. Germline CDR1 KGHDR, CDR2 SFDVKD. CDR3 loop: CATSEGTGAPLKTFF. The CDR3 coding sequence is TGTGCCACCAGTGAAGGGACAGGGGCCCCTTTAAAGACTTTCTTT.

The V gene is TRBV5-1, the J gene TRBJ2-3, with a weak D call TRBD2 (5 bases). The CDR3 runs to 14 residues. V lost 4 bases and J 9 bases, leaving 18 bases between the germline ends. Germline CDR1 SGHRS, CDR2 YFSETQ. CDR3 coding DNA: TGCGCCAGCAGCCCGGGCCTTCAGGAGGCGACGCAGTATTTT. Protein: CASSPGLQEATQYF. Filled out from reference TRBV5-1 and TRBJ2-3, the complete variable domain reads KAGVTQTPRYLIKTRGQQVTLSCSPISGHRSVSWYQQTPGQGLQFLFEYFSETQRNKGNFPGRFSGRQFSNSRSEMNVSTLELGDSALYLCASSPGLQEATQYFGPGTRLTVL.

This chain joins TRBV13 and TRBJ1-2; 7 nucleotides agree with TRBD1. This CDR3 region has 15 residues. V gave up 4 bases and J gave up 4 bases; unmatched junction bases: 9. Germline CDR1 reads PRHDT; CDR2 reads FYEKMQ (reference sequence). The CDR3 nucleotides are TGTGCCAGCAGCTCTCGGGACAGAACAACCTATGGCTACACCTTC. This gives the protein CASSSRDRTTYGYTF.

This chain joins TRBV7-3 and TRBJ1-6, with 7 bases aligning to TRBD1. V shed 2 bases and J 7 bases; nucleotides not matched to a gene: 5. Germline V gives CDR1 SGHTA, CDR2 FQGTGA. The CDR3 extends over 15 amino acids. CDR3 in amino acids: CASSLEGAINSPLHF. CDR3 coding DNA: TGTGCCAGCAGCTTAGAGGGGGCAATAAATTCACCCCTCCACTTT.

This sequence joins TRBV5-1 and TRBJ1-5, with TRBD1 matching 7 bases. CDR1 and CDR2 from the germline V gene are SGHRS and YFSETQ. J gave up 0 bases and V 4 bases, and 4 bases lay outside the gene matches. The CDR3 is 15 residues long. This chain's CDR3 is CASSQGVLSNQPQHF. In DNA, the CDR3 is TGCGCCAGCAGCCAGGGGGTACTTAGCAATCAGCCCCAGCATTTT.

The chain combines TRBV29-1 with TRBJ2-3; 9 bases fit TRBD1. CDR1 SQVTM and CDR2 ANQGSEA come from the germline V gene. The V gene end was trimmed by 3 bases and the J gene end by 3 bases; junction bases not matched to a gene: 4. The CDR3 spans 14 residues. The CDR3 nucleotides read TGCAGCGTTGAGGGGGGGACAGGGACAGATACGCAGTATTTT. This encodes CSVEGGTGTDTQYF.